Presented here are 30 T cell receptor beta chains from one specimen sequenced in a study of shared clonotypes between healthy human individuals (dated by TCRdb to 2018 to 2020). The method behind the library was the immunoSEQ multiplex PCR assay. The clones in this table, taken by TCRdb from immuneACCESS, are in-frame only. Not every clone is retained; where verified, under half of the shortfall comes from an unresolved V gene, and the cause of the rest is unknown. This sample holds hundreds of thousands of clones; roughly 73% were observed only once. The ten largest clones take up 1.5% to 2% of the sample. The sample taken for sequencing was memory CD4+ T cells sorted from blood. Taken with the paper, the label for cell subset or site translates to: CD45RA-negative fraction. The receptors originated from a woman in her twenties or thirties in good health.

Notes on this clone: The sample has other DNA sequences that encode this CDR3 too. The rearrangement links TRBV27 to TRBJ1-2; 8 bases agree with TRBD1. Germline loops: CDR1 MNHEY, CDR2 SMNVEV (reference sequence). This CDR3 is 15 amino acids long. J lost 2 bases, V lost 5 bases, and 7 bases had no gene match. CDR3 coding DNA: TGTGCCAGCAGTGCAGCAGGGGGCGGAAACTATGGCTACACCTTC. Protein product: CASSAAGGGNYGYTF.

The chain uses TRBV11-2 and TRBJ2-7; 7 bases align to TRBD2. The germline V gene has CDR1 SGHAT and CDR2 FQNNGV. V lost 5 bases and J lost 3; bases outside the gene matches: 10. The CDR3 totals 15 residues. The CDR3 sequence: CASSPPGLVVYEQYF. The DNA for the CDR3 is TGTGCCAGCAGCCCCCCCGGACTAGTTGTCTACGAGCAGTACTTC.

This CDR3 is CSARGGGTDSYEQYF. CDR3 bases: TGCAGCGCCAGAGGAGGCGGGACAGACTCCTACGAGCAGTACTTC. The chain uses TRBV29-1 and TRBJ2-7; TRBD1 might be the D (7 bases). The CDR3 spans 15 residues. Germline V lookup: CDR1 SQVTM, CDR2 ANQGSEA. Between the trimmed V and J ends, which lost 7 bases and 0 bases, there was a span of 19 bases.

This clone showed up just a few times. The rearrangement links TRBV5-5 to TRBJ2-5; D not resolved. There are 13 residues in the CDR3. Trimming stripped 4 bases from V and 1 base from J, with 8 bases between. The germline V gene encodes CDR1 SGHKS and CDR2 YYEKEE (reference sequence). CDR3 sequence: CASSQQSQETQYF. The CDR3 DNA reads TGTGCCAGCAGCCAACAGAGCCAAGAGACCCAGTACTTC.

J is TRBJ1-2 and V is TRBV5-4; tentatively, D is TRBD1 (5 bases). Germline CDR1 SGHNT, CDR2 YYREEE (reference sequence). This CDR3 comprises 13 residues. The germline V and J ends were trimmed by 2 bases and 8 bases, with 13 bases remaining between them. The DNA for the CDR3 is TGTGCCAGCAGCTTTCAGGGTGGGAAAGGCTACACCTTC. The encoded protein is CASSFQGGKGYTF.

In this sample, this clone turned up many times. Within the sample, other DNA sequences also encode this same CDR3. The J gene is TRBJ1-5, the V gene TRBV6-1; tentatively, D is TRBD1 (6 bases). There are 15 residues in the CDR3. Germline CDR1 is MNHNS and CDR2 is SASEGT. The V and J ends lost 3 bases and 1 base respectively, with 10 bases between them. CDR3 sequence reads: CASSDNRASNQPQHF. CDR3 nucleotide sequence: TGTGCCAGCAGTGACAACAGGGCAAGCAATCAGCCCCAGCATTTT.

The V gene is TRBV19, the J gene TRBJ2-4; 7 nucleotides agree with TRBD1. With 9 bases clipped from V and 6 bases from J, the junction kept 23 bases outside the gene matches. CDR1 and CDR2 from the germline V gene are LNHDA and SQIVND (reference sequence). CDR3 length: 18 residues. CDR3 amino acids: CASPVLLDRDYGPNIQYF. The CDR3 nucleotides read TGTGCCAGCCCCGTCCTCCTTGACAGGGATTACGGCCCAAACATTCAGTACTTC.

The chain couples TRBV7-9 to TRBJ1-2, with no clear D. The CDR3 contains 14 residues. Per the germline V gene, CDR1 is SEHNR and CDR2 is FQNEAQ (reference sequence). Trimming left V 5 bases short and J 6 bases short, with 16 bases between. Here the CDR3 DNA reads TGTGCCAGCAGCCCTAACAGCTTTCCGAATGGCTACACCTTC. Protein product: CASSPNSFPNGYTF.

The V call is TRBV28, the J call TRBJ2-5, with a tentative D call TRBD2 (6 bases). The V end was cut by 5 bases, the J end by 1 base, with 20 bases between. The CDR3 consists of 17 residues. CDR1 MDHEN and CDR2 SYDVKM come from the germline V gene. The CDR3 loop is CASSPLSNSGSQETQYF. Written as DNA, the CDR3 is TGTGCCAGCAGTCCGCTTAGTAATAGCGGATCCCAAGAGACCCAGTACTTC. The full variable domain, completed using reference TRBV28 and TRBJ2-5, is DVKVTQSSRYLVKRTGEKVFLECVQDMDHENMFWYRQDPGLGLRLIYFSYDVKMKEKGDIPEGYSVSREKKERFSLILESASTNQTSMYLCASSPLSNSGSQETQYFGPGTRLLVL.

The J gene is TRBJ2-1, the V gene TRBV9; perhaps D is TRBD1 or TRBD2 (5 bases each). The CDR3 spans 15 residues. The germline V and J ends were trimmed by 3 bases and 2 bases, with 12 bases remaining between them. Germline CDR1 reads SGDLS; CDR2 reads YYNGEE. The CDR3 loop is CASSGGTAPYNEQFF. The CDR3 DNA follows: TGTGCCAGCAGCGGAGGGACGGCCCCCTACAATGAGCAGTTCTTC. Full variable domain (missing parts from reference TRBV9 and TRBJ2-1): DSGVTQTPKHLITATGQRVTLRCSPRSGDLSVYWYQQSLDQGLQFLIQYYNGEERAKGNILERFSAQQFPDLHSELNLSSLELGDSALYFCASSGGTAPYNEQFFGPGTRLTVL.

This chain uses TRBV30 with TRBJ2-7, with D perhaps given as TRBD1 or TRBD2 (5 bases each). The CDR3 sequence is 13 residues long. Trimming removed 3 bases at V and 1 base at J, with 10 bases between. The germline V gene has CDR1 GTSNPN and CDR2 SVGIG (reference sequence). The CDR3 protein is CAWRSGGSYEQYF. CDR3 bases: TGTGCCTGGAGATCTGGGGGTTCCTACGAGCAGTACTTC.

V is TRBV4-1 and J is TRBJ2-1; perhaps TRBD2 as D (5 bases). V lost 4 bases and J lost 6, with 13 bases in between. The CDR3 extends over 14 amino acids. The germline V gene encodes CDR1 MGHRA and CDR2 YSYEKL. CDR3 DNA sequence: TGCGCCAGCAGCCCGATCCGGGCGGGCAATGAGCAGTTCTTC. Its translation: CASSPIRAGNEQFF.

As to this clone: One base separates it from a far larger clone, so it is likely a read error. The gene calls are TRBV5-6 and TRBJ2-1; TRBD1 matches 7 bases. V shed 0 bases, J shed 5 bases, and the junction held 2 bases outside the gene matches. The CDR3 consists of 14 residues. Germline V gives CDR1 SGHDT, CDR2 YYEEEE. CDR3 in amino acids: CASSLGQGNNEQFF. CDR3 nucleotides: TGTGCCAGCAGCTTGGGACAGGGTAACAATGAGCAGTTCTTC.

Ten or more counts support this clone. V usage is TRBV21-1 and J usage is TRBJ2-1; the table gives TRBD1 as D, unverified against the DNA. TRBV21-1 is an annotated pseudogene. This CDR3 contains 18 residues. The CDR3 DNA reads TGTGCCAGCAGCACAAGCTCAAATGACAGGGCCCTCTACAATGAGCAGTTCTTC. Protein sequence: CASSTSSNDRALYNEQFF.

This chain uses TRBV6-6 with TRBJ2-2; no reliable D call. CDR1 is MNHNY and CDR2 is SVGAGI in the germline V gene (reference sequence). Trimming removed 5 bases from V and 2 bases from J, with 3 bases in between. The CDR3 is made up of 12 amino acids. Written as DNA, the CDR3 is TGTGCCAGCAGTCATAACACCGGGGAGCTGTTTTTT. This sequence encodes CASSHNTGELFF.

The rearrangement links TRBV27 to TRBJ1-1, with no clear D. V lost 1 base, J lost 4 bases, and 13 bases lay in between. CDR3 length: 15 residues. Germline assignment: CDR1 MNHEY and CDR2 SMNVEV (reference sequence). In DNA form, the CDR3 reads TGTGCCAGCAGTTTATACCCCTCCAGGTTCACTGAAGCTTTCTTT. As protein: CASSLYPSRFTEAFF.

This chain links TRBV10-3 with TRBJ1-4, with TRBD1 identical over 7 bases. The CDR3 is made up of 13 amino acids. In germline, CDR1 is ENHRY, CDR2 SYGVKD. Unmatched junction bases numbered 5, after V lost 5 bases and J lost 8 bases. The DNA of the CDR3 is TGTGCCATCAGTCTCGGACAGGACGAAAAACTGTTTTTT. It encodes CAISLGQDEKLFF.

This chain joins TRBV6-4 and TRBJ2-2; possibly TRBD1 or TRBD2 for D (6 bases each). This CDR3 spans 16 amino acids. Germline loops: CDR1 MRHNA, CDR2 SNTAGT. V was cut by 2 bases and J by 8 bases, with 18 bases left in between. The CDR3 region is CASSDPRTGAVGELFF. DNA of the CDR3: TGTGCCAGCAGTGACCCCCGTACGGGGGCGGTAGGGGAGCTGTTTTTT.

V and J are TRBV28 and TRBJ2-4; 9 bases align to TRBD2. CDR3 length equals 16 residues. Germline V gene lookup returns CDR1 MDHEN and CDR2 SYDVKM. With V trimmed by 5 bases and J by 2 bases, 7 bases remained unmatched. CDR3 residues: CASSPQLAGTKNIQYF. The CDR3 DNA follows: TGTGCCAGCAGTCCCCAACTAGCGGGCACCAAAAACATTCAGTACTTC.

This clone was detected only a few times. V is TRBV7-2 and J is TRBJ1-3; D uncertain. The germline V and J ends were trimmed by 1 base and 0 bases, with 7 bases remaining between them. The CDR3 contains 15 residues. Germline assignment: CDR1 SGHTA and CDR2 FQGNSA. The CDR3 DNA reads as TGTGCCAGCAGCTTAGGCAGGTCCTCTGGAAACACCATATATTTT. This codes for CASSLGRSSGNTIYF.

This chain connects TRBV27 to TRBJ2-5, with D tentatively TRBD1 or TRBD2 (5 bases each). Per germline, CDR1 MNHEY and CDR2 SMNVEV (reference sequence). Between the trimmed V and J ends, which lost 5 bases and 5 bases, there was a span of 15 bases. This CDR3 spans 14 amino acids. The CDR3 nucleotides are TGTGCCAGCAGTAATAAGGGACGAAGGGAGACCCAGTACTTC. Protein: CASSNKGRRETQYF.

The rearrangement joins TRBV27 to TRBJ1-2, with no clear D. V dropped 2 bases and J dropped 4 bases, with 14 bases sitting between them. CDR1 and CDR2 from the germline V gene are MNHEY and SMNVEV (reference sequence). The CDR3 totals 15 residues. The CDR3 nucleotides read TGTGCCAGCAGTTTACTGGGAGAACAGCTCTATGGCTACACCTTC. This translates into CASSLLGEQLYGYTF.

V and J are TRBV27 and TRBJ1-4; D remains ambiguous. The CDR3 runs to 13 residues. Trimming removed 3 bases at V and 7 bases at J, with 9 bases between. The germline gives CDR1 MNHEY, CDR2 SMNVEV (reference sequence). CDR3 residues: CASSFSWGEKLFF. In DNA, the CDR3 is TGTGCCAGCAGTTTTAGTTGGGGTGAAAAACTGTTTTTT.

The J gene is TRBJ2-6, the V gene TRBV11-2; possibly TRBD2 for D (6 bases). Trimming removed 1 base from V and 3 bases from J, with 13 bases in between. CDR1 is SGHAT, CDR2 FQNNGV, per germline. The CDR3 runs to 17 residues. The CDR3 DNA reads as TGTGCCAGCAGCTTAGGGTTCGGAGGGGTTGGGGCCAACGTCCTGACTTTC. Translation gives CASSLGFGGVGANVLTF.

The chain recombines TRBV2 with TRBJ2-1; 8 bases align to TRBD2. Germline V CDR1 and CDR2: SNHLY, FYNNEI. The CDR3 contains 14 residues. After removal of 5 bases from V and 8 bases from J, the junction contained 8 bases not matched to a gene. CDR3: CASSSGGPLDEQFF. The CDR3 bases are TGTGCCAGCAGTTCGGGAGGGCCTTTAGATGAGCAGTTCTTC.

The V call is TRBV27, the J call TRBJ2-7; TRBD2 is a possible D gene (6 bases). Germline CDR1 and CDR2: MNHEY and SMNVEV (reference sequence). Trimming pared 2 bases from V and 3 bases from J, leaving 14 bases between. The CDR3 is 15 amino acids. The CDR3: CASSLKREDYYEQYF. For the CDR3, the DNA is TGTGCCAGCAGTTTAAAGAGAGAGGACTACTACGAGCAGTACTTC.

The CDR3: CSVELAGEGTGELFF. In DNA form, the CDR3 reads TGCAGCGTTGAACTAGCGGGAGAGGGCACCGGGGAGCTGTTTTTT. The chain employs TRBV29-1 and TRBJ2-2, with 10 positions matching TRBD2. Trimming took 2 bases from V and 4 from J; bases not matched to a gene: 4. Germline CDR1 and CDR2: SQVTM and ANQGSEA. The CDR3 has 15 residues.

The chain is built from TRBV5-1 and TRBJ1-3; no firm D call. Germline assignment: CDR1 SGHRS and CDR2 YFSETQ. The V and J ends lost 0 bases and 0 bases respectively, with 13 bases between them. This CDR3 has 17 amino acids. In DNA, the CDR3 is TGCGCCAGCAGCTTGGCCTCGGGCAGCGACTCTGGAAACACCATATATTTT. It codes for CASSLASGSDSGNTIYF.

The V call is TRBV28, the J call TRBJ1-3; TRBD1 is a possible D gene (5 bases). Germline lookup yields CDR1 MDHEN and CDR2 SYDVKM. V was clipped by 2 bases and J by 2 bases, with 10 bases between them. The CDR3 has 15 amino acids. This CDR3 reads CASSLQGSPGNTIYF. The CDR3 coding sequence is TGTGCCAGCAGTTTACAGGGCTCTCCTGGAAACACCATATATTTT.

The chain employs TRBV21-1 and TRBJ1-1; TRBD1 was called by the table and not checked on the DNA. TRBV21-1 is marked as a pseudogene. The CDR3 runs 14 residues. CDR3 in amino acids: CASSKVGTGYEAFF. In nucleotides, the CDR3 is TGTGCCAGCAGCAAAGTCGGGACAGGTTATGAAGCTTTCTTT.